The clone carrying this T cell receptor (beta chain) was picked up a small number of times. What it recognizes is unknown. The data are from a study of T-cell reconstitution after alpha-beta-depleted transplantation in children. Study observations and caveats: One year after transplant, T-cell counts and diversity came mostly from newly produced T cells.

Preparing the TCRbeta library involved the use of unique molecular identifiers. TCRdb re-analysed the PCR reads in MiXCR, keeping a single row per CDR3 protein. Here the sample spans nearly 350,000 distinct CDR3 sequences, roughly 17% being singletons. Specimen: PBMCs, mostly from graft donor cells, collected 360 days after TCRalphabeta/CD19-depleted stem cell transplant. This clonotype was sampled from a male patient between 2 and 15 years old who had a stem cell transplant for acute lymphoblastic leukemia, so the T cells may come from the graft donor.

CDR3 sequence reads: CASSLVRRSYNSPLHF. CDR3 nucleotide sequence: TGTGCCAGCAGCTTAGTACGTCGCTCCTATAATTCACCCCTCCACTTT. The genes are TRBV14 and TRBJ1-6, with D unresolved. CDR1 is SGHDN, CDR2 FVKESK, per germline. The CDR3 covers 16 residues. The V end was cut by 5 bases, the J end by 0 bases, with 11 bases between.